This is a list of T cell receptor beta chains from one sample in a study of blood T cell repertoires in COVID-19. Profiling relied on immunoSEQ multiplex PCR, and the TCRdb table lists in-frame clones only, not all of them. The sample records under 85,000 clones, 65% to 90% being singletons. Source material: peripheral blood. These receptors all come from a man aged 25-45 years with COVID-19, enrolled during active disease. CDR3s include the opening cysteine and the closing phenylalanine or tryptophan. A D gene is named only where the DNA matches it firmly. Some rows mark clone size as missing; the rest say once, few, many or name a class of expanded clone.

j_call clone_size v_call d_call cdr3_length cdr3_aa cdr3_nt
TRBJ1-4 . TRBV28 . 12 CASSLPGSKLFF TGTGCCAGCAGTCTGCCCGGGAGCAAACTGTTTTTT
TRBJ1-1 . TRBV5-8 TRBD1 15 CASSRGQLVNTEAFF TGTGCCAGCAGCAGGGGACAGCTCGTGAACACTGAAGCTTTCTTT
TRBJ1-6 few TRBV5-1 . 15 CASSLTVPRDSPLHF TGCGCCAGCAGTCTAACCGTCCCGAGAGATTCACCCCTCCACTTT
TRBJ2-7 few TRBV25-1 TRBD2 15 CASSDTSGRDYEQYF TGTGCCAGCAGTGATACCTCCGGGAGGGACTACGAGCAGTACTTC
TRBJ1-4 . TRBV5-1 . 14 CASSLVDSGEKLFF TGCGCCAGCAGCTTGGTAGACAGTGGTGAAAAACTGTTTTTT
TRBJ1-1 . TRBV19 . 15 CASSIFYRPNTEAFF TGTGCCAGTAGTATATTCTACAGACCTAACACTGAAGCTTTCTTT
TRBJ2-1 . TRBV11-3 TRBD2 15 CASSITSGSYNEQFF TGTGCCAGCAGCATAACTAGCGGGAGTTACAATGAGCAGTTCTTC
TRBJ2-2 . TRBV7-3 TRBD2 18 CASSFTSGRGDNTGELFF TGTGCCAGCAGCTTCACTAGCGGGAGGGGAGATAACACCGGGGAGCTGTTTTTT
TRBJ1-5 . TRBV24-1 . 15 CATSGGGRGNQPQHF TGTGCCACCAGTGGGGGGGGCAGAGGGAATCAGCCCCAGCATTTT
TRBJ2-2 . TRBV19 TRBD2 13 CASSWGGTGELFF TGTGCCAGTAGTTGGGGGGGCACCGGGGAGCTGTTTTTT
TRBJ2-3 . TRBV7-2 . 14 CASSSHVSADTQYF TGTGCCAGCAGCTCGCACGTGAGCGCAGATACGCAGTATTTT
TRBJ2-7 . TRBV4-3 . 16 CARSHGRAGGGGEQYF TGCGCCCGCAGCCACGGGCGGGCCGGGGGCGGGGGCGAGCAGTACTTC
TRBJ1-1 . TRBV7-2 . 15 CASSLAQPGETEAFF TGTGCCAGCAGCTTAGCTCAACCGGGAGAGACTGAAGCTTTCTTT
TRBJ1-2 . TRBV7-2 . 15 CASSIPRTAFYGYTF TGTGCCAGCAGCATTCCCCGGACAGCCTTCTATGGCTACACCTTC
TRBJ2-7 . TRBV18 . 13 CASSSGTPNEQYF TGTGCCAGCTCTTCGGGGACTCCCAACGAGCAGTACTTC
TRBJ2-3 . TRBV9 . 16 CASSPGSFASTDTQYF TGTGCCAGCAGCCCGGGGTCGTTTGCTAGCACAGATACGCAGTATTTT
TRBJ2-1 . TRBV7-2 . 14 CASSFGGSYNEQFF TGTGCCAGCAGCTTTGGCGGTAGCTACAATGAGCAGTTCTTC
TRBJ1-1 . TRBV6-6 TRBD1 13 CASRSTGRTEAFF TGTGCCAGCAGGTCGACAGGGCGGACTGAAGCTTTCTTT
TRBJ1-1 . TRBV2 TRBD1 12 CASSGQGTEAFF TGTGCCAGCAGTGGACAGGGGACTGAAGCTTTCTTT
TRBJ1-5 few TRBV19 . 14 CASSWPYSNQPQHF TGTGCCAGTAGTTGGCCTTATAGCAATCAGCCCCAGCATTTT
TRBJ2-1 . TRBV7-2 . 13 CASSLARSGEQFF TGTGCCAGCAGCCTAGCTCGGTCGGGAGAGCAGTTCTTC
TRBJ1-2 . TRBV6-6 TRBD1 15 CASSPPLGQGDGYTF TGTGCCAGCAGTCCTCCCTTAGGACAGGGCGATGGCTACACCTTC
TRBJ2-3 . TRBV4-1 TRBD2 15 CASSRSGSWADTQYF TGCGCCAGCAGCCGTAGCGGGAGCTGGGCAGATACGCAGTATTTT
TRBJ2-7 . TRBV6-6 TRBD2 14 CASTRDSGTYEQYF TGTGCCAGCACCCGGGATAGCGGGACCTACGAGCAGTACTTC
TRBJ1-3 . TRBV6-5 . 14 CACKLKPSGNTIYF TGTGCTTGTAAACTTAAACCCTCTGGAAACACCATATATTTT
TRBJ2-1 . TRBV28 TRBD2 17 CASTIPGGGSSYNEQFF TGTGCCAGCACCATCCCGGGGGGGGGAAGCTCCTACAATGAGCAGTTCTTC
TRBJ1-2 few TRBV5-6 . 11 CASAQGYGYTF TGTGCCAGTGCCCAGGGATATGGCTACACCTTC
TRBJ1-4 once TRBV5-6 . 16 CASSLSGRGYNEKLFF TGTGCCAGCAGCTTGTCTGGGCGGGGGTATAATGAAAAACTGTTTTTT
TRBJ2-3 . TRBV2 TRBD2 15 CASSELAGGTDTQYF TGTGCCAGCAGTGAATTAGCGGGGGGCACAGATACGCAGTATTTT
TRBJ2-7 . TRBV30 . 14 CAWRRDRHSYEQYF TGTGCCTGGAGGCGGGACAGACATTCCTACGAGCAGTACTTC
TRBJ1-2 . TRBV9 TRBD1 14 CASSARTGAYGYTF TGTGCCAGCAGCGCCCGGACAGGGGCGTATGGCTACACCTTC
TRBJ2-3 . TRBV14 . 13 CASRRGYTDTQYF TGTGCCAGCAGACGAGGGTACACAGATACGCAGTATTTT
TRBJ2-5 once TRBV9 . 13 CASSDGSEGTQYF TGTGCCAGCAGTGACGGGTCGGAGGGGACCCAGTACTTC
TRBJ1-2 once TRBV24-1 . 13 CATSDRTRQGYTF TGTGCCACCAGTGATCGGACTCGGCAGGGCTACACCTTC
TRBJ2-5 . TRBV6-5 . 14 CASSYSRAGETQYF TGTGCCAGCAGTTACTCGCGGGCCGGTGAGACCCAGTACTTC
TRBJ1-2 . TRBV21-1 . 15 CASEGGRRGLYGYTF TGTGCCAGCGAGGGGGGGCGCAGGGGACTATATGGCTACACCTTC
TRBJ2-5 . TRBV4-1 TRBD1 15 CASSPGGTGAETQYF TGCGCCAGCAGCCCAGGAGGGACAGGGGCAGAGACCCAGTACTTC
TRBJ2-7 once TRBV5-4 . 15 CASSLVGDRSNEQYF TGTGCCAGCAGCTTGGTGGGAGACAGGTCGAACGAGCAGTACTTC
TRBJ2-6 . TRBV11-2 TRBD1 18 CASSSGGRGHSGANVLTF TGTGCCAGCAGCTCAGGGGGCAGGGGACACTCTGGGGCCAACGTCCTGACTTTC